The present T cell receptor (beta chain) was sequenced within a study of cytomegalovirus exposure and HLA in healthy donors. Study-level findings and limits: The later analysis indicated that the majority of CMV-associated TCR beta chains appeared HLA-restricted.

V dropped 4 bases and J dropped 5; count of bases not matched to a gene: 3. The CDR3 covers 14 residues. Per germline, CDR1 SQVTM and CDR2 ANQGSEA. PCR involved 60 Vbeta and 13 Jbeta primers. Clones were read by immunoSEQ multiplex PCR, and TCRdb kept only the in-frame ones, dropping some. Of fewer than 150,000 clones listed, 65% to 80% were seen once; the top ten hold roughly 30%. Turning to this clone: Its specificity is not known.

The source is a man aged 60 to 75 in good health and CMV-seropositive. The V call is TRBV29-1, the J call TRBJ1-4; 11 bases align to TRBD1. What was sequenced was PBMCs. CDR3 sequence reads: CSVGGTGGNEKLFF. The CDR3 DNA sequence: TGCAGCGTTGGGGGGACAGGGGGAAATGAAAAACTGTTTTTT.